This section outlines one T cell receptor beta chain sequence together with its context. In its sample, this clonotype was seen many times. The specificity of this receptor is unknown. Base qualities were left out, and no much larger clone turns up one base away. These data come from a study of patients and donors after allogeneic stem cell transplantation (dated by TCRdb to the early 2020s). The library relied on RT-PCR. The instrument was a NextSeq 550. In TCRdb, the public reads were trimmed at Q25 with fastp and aligned with MiXCR, with productive beta chains retained. Entries that share a CDR3 protein sequence are merged under the most common genes and DNA. This sample gives under 200,000 distinct CDR3 sequences in total; 24% of them show up just once. The leading ten clones occupy approximately 26% of the sample. The CDR3 spans 14 residues, from the cysteine through the phenylalanine. Only the CDR3 DNA is retained, 42 bases long and in frame from the first base. From a lookup of the germline V gene, CDR1 and CDR2 are MNHEY and SVGAGI. V sheds 8 bases and J sheds 9 bases, leaving 17 bases between their ends.

The specimen sequenced was blood, either unsorted or a sorted T cell fraction (not recorded which). Here the chain combines TRBV6-5 and TRBJ1-6, with TRBD1 tentatively as D gene (5 bases match). This TCR was recovered from a human donor who was either an allogeneic HSCT recipient or a stem cell or donor lymphocyte infusion donor (not recorded which). It is not recorded whose cells these are; they may come from a transplant donor. The DNA sequence is as follows: TGTGCCAGCCGGCTAGGGGTGGACGGTTCACCCCTCCACTTT. Its amino acids are CASRLGVDGSPLHF.